This T cell receptor (beta chain) stems from a study of Graves' ophthalmopathy and Graves' hyperthyroidism. Broader study findings: The model's prediction of ophthalmopathy progression had approximately 71% sensitivity and approximately 76% specificity.

This clonotype was found once. Its specificity is unknown. A much larger clone differs from this one at a single base, so this may be a read error. Germline V gene lookup returns CDR1 SEHNR and CDR2 FQNEAQ (reference sequence). With 5 bases removed from V and 6 bases from J, the gap between germline ends came to 16 bases. CDR3 length: 14 residues. Transcripts of RNA were the source for amplifying TCR beta CDR3 regions. In the first round, RT-PCR was carried out with HTBI primers, and a multiplex PCR formed the second round. TCRdb itself ran the multiplex PCR reads through MiXCR, one entry per CDR3 protein. The data hold about 700,000 distinct CDR3 sequences, with about 41% observed a single time. None of the included patients had other autoimmune diseases, uncontrolled infections, pregnancy or lactation, as these led to exclusion. The PBMC fraction was derived from under 11 ml of fresh peripheral blood.

The clonotype originates from an adult man with Graves' ophthalmopathy. The chain links TRBV7-9 to TRBJ1-2; D perhaps matches TRBD1 (5 bases). The sample was peripheral blood. CDR3 sequence reads: CASSPRGRVDGYTF. The CDR3 DNA is TGTGCCAGCAGCCCTCGGGGCAGGGTCGATGGCTACACCTTC.